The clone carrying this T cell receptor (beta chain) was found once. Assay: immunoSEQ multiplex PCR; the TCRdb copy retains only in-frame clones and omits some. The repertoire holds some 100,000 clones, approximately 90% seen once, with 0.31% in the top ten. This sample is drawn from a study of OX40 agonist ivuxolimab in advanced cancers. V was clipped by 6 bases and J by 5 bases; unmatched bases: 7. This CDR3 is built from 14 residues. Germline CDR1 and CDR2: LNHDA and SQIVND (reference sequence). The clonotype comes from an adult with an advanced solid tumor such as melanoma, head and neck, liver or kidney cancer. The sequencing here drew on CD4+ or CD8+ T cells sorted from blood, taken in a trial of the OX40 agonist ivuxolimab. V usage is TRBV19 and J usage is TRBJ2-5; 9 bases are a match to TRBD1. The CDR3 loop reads CASRTTGGGETQYF. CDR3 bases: TGTGCCAGTAGAACGACAGGGGGAGGGGAGACCCAGTACTTC.